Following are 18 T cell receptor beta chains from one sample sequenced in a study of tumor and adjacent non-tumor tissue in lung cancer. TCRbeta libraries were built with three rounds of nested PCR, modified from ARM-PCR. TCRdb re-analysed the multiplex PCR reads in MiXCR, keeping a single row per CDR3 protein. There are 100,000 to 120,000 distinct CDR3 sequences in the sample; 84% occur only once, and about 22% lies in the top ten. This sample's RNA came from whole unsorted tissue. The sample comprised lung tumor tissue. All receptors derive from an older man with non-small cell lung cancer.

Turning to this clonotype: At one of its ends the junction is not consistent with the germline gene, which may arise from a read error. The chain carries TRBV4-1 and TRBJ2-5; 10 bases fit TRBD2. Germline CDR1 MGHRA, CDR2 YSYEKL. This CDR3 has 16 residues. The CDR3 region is CASTQSGLAGVETQYF. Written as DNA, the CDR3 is TGCGCCAGCACCCAATCGGGTCTAGCGGGAGTTGAGACCCAGTACTTC.

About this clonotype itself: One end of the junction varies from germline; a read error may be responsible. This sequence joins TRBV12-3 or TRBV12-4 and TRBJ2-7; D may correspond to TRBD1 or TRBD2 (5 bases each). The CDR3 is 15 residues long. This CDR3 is CANSIRDPLPREHYF. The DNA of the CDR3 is TGTGCCAACAGTATCCGGGACCCCCTCCCAAGGGAGCACTACTTC.

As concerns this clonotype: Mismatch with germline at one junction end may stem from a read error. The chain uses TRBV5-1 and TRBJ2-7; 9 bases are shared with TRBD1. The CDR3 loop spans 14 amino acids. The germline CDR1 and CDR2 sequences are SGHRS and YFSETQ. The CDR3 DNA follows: TGCGCTAGCAGCTTCGACAGGGGGATCTACGAGCAGTACTTC. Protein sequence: CASSFDRGIYEQYF.

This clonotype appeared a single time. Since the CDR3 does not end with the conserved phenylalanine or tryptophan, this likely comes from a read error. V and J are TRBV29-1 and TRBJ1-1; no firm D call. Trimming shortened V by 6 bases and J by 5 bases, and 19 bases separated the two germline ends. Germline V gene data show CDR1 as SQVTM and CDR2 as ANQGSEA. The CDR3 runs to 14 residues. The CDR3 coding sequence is TGCAGCGTCTCCGGACTGGGAACTAAAACTGAAGCTTTCTCT. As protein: CSVSGLGTKTEAFS.

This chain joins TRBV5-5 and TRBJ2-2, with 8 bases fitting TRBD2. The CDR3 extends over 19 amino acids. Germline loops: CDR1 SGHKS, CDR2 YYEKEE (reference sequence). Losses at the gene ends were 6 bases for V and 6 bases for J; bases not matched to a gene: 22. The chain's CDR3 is CASNSLPGGERIQPGELFF. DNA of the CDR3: TGTGCCAGCAACTCCCTACCGGGGGGGGAACGAATACAACCCGGGGAGCTGTTTTTT.

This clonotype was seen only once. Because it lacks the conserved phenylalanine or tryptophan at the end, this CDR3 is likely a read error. CDR3 sequence: CASSPRGVLAGGEETQYI. DNA of the CDR3: TGTGCCAGCAGTCCGAGGGGGGTGTTAGCGGGAGGAGAAGAGACCCAGTACATC. This sequence joins TRBV6-5 and TRBJ2-5, with 10 bases identical to TRBD2. Germline values: CDR1 MNHEY, CDR2 SVGAGI. Trimming at V came to 5 bases and at J to 3 bases, leaving 15 bases not matched to a gene. The CDR3 has 18 amino acids.

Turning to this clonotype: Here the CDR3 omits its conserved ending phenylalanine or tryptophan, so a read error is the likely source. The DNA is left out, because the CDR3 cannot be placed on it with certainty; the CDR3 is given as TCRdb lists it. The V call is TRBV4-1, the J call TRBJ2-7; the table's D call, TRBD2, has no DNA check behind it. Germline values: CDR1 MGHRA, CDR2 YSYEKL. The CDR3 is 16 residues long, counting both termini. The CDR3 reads CASGRTLAGEGDEHYS.

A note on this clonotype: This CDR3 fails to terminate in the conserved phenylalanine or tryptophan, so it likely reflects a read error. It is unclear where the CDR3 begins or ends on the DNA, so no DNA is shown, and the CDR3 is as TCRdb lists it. The CDR3 is CASSSAGTVFPQETQYI. J is TRBJ2-5 and V is TRBV6-5; the table names TRBD1, a call not compared with the DNA. The CDR3 sequence runs 17 residues, both termini included. Germline CDR1 MNHEY, CDR2 SVGAGI.

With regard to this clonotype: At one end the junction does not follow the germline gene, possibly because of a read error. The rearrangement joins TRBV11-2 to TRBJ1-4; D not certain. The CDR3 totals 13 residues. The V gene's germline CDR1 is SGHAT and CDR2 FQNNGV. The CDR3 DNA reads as TGTTCCAGCAGCATACTCAGAGGAGGAAAACTGTTTTTT. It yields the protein CSSSILRGGKLFF.

The CDR3 protein is CASGPLAGETGELFF. The DNA for the CDR3 is TGTGCCAGCGGCCCCCTAGCGGGTGAGACCGGGGAGCTGTTTTTT. The chain recombines TRBV11-2 with TRBJ2-2, with 8 positions matching TRBD2. The CDR3 extends over 15 amino acids. Germline V lookup: CDR1 SGHAT, CDR2 FQNNGV. The trim removed 8 bases at V and 5 bases at J, leaving 10 bases unmatched.

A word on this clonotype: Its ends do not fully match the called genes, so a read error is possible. CDR3 in amino acids: CANSVDPQRTDAFF. CDR3 DNA: TGTGCCAACAGCGTGGACCCCCAGCGCACTGACGCTTTCTTT. The rearrangement joins TRBV5-5 to TRBJ1-1, with D unclear. This CDR3 region has 14 residues. Germline V gives CDR1 SGHKS, CDR2 YYEKEE (reference sequence).

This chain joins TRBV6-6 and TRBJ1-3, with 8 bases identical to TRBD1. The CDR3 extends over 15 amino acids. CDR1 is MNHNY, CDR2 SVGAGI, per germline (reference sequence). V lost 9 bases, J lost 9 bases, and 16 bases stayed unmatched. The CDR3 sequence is CASNYLGRGQSTIYF. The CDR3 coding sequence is TGTGCCAGTAATTACCTAGGCAGGGGGCAATCCACCATATATTTT.

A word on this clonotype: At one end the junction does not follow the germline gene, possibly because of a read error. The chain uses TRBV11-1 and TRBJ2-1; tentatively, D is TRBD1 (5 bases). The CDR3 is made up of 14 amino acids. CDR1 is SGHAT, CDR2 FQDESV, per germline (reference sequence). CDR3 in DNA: TGTGTCAGCAACTTAGTTACCAGGGTCGATGAGCAGTTCTTC. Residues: CVSNLVTRVDEQFF. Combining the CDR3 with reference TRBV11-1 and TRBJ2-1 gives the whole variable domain EAEVAQSPRYKITEKSQAVAFWCDPISGHATLYWYRQILGQGPELLVQFQDESVVDDSQLPKDRFSAERLKGVDSTLKIQPAELGDSAMYLCVSNLVTRVDEQFFGPGTRLTVL.

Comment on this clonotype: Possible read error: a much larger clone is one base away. CDR3 amino acids: CASSPLAGGPYNEQLF. CDR3 nucleotide sequence: TGTGCCAGCAGCCCTCTAGCGGGGGGGCCCTACAATGAGCAGTTATTC. The rearrangement joins TRBV7-9 to TRBJ2-1, with 12 bases matching TRBD2. There are 16 residues in the CDR3. Germline V lookup: CDR1 SEHNR, CDR2 FQNEAQ (reference sequence).

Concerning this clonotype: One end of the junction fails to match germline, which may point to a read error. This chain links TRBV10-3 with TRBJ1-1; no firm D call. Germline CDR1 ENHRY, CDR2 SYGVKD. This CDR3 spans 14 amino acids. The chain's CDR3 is CVISESGVNTEAFF. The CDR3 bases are TGTGTCATCAGTGAGTCAGGAGTAAACACCGAAGCTTTCTTT.

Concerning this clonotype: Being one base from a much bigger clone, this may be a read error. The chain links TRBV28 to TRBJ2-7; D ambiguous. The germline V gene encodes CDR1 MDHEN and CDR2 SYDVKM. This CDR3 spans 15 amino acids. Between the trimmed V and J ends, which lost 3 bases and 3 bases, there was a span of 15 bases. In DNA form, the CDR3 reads TGTGCCAGCAGTTTGTTGGCTTCGGAGTACTACGAGCAGTACTTC. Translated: CASSLLASEYYEQYF.

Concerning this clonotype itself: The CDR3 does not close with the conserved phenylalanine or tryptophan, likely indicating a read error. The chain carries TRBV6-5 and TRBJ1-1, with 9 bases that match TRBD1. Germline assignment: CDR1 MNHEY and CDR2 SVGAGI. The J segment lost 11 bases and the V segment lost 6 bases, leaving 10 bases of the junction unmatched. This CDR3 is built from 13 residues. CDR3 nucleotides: TGTGCCAGCAGATCCAGACAGGGGGTAAAGGCTTTCTAT. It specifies CASRSRQGVKAFY.

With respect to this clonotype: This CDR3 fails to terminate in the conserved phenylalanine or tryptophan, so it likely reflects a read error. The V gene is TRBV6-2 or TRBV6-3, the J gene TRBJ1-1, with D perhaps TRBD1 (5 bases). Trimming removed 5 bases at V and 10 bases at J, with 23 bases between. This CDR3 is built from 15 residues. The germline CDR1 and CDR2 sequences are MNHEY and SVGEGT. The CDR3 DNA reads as TGTGCCAGCAGTAACCCGGGACGTCGAAGGGCGGGAGCTTTCTCT. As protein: CASSNPGRRRAGAFS.